This TCR beta chain was sequenced for a study of CD8 T cells in ankylosing spondylitis. The sample holds a few counts of this clonotype. Trimming cost V 1 base and J 4 bases; bases outside gene matches: 1. This CDR3 is built from 13 residues. Germline lookup yields CDR1 SQVTM and CDR2 ANQGSEA. With molecular barcodes, quantitative 5'-RACE was used to make the TCR beta libraries. One entry per CDR3 protein, called by TCRdb with MiXCR from the 5' RACE reads. The sample has 250,000 to 300,000 distinct CDR3 sequences; under 20% are singletons. Sequencing was performed on blood, either unsorted or a sorted T cell fraction (not recorded which). The source of this sequence is a male donor with ankylosing spondylitis or in good health (not recorded which). The chain employs TRBV29-1 and TRBJ2-4, with 7 bases that match TRBD1. The CDR3 reads CSVEAGQKNIQYF. CDR3 sequence (DNA): TGCAGCGTTGAAGCGGGACAGAAAAACATTCAGTACTTC.